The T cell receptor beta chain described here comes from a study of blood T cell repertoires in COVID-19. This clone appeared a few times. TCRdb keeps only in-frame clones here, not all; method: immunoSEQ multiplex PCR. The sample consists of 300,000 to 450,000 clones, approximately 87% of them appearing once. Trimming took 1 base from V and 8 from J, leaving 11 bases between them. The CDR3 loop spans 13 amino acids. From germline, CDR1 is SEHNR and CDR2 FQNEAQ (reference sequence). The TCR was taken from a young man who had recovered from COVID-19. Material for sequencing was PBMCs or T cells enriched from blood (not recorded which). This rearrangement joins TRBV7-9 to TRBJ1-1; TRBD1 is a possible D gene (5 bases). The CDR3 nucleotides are TGTGCCAGCAGCTTAGAAGGGGTTACGGAAGCTTTCTTT. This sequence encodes CASSLEGVTEAFF.